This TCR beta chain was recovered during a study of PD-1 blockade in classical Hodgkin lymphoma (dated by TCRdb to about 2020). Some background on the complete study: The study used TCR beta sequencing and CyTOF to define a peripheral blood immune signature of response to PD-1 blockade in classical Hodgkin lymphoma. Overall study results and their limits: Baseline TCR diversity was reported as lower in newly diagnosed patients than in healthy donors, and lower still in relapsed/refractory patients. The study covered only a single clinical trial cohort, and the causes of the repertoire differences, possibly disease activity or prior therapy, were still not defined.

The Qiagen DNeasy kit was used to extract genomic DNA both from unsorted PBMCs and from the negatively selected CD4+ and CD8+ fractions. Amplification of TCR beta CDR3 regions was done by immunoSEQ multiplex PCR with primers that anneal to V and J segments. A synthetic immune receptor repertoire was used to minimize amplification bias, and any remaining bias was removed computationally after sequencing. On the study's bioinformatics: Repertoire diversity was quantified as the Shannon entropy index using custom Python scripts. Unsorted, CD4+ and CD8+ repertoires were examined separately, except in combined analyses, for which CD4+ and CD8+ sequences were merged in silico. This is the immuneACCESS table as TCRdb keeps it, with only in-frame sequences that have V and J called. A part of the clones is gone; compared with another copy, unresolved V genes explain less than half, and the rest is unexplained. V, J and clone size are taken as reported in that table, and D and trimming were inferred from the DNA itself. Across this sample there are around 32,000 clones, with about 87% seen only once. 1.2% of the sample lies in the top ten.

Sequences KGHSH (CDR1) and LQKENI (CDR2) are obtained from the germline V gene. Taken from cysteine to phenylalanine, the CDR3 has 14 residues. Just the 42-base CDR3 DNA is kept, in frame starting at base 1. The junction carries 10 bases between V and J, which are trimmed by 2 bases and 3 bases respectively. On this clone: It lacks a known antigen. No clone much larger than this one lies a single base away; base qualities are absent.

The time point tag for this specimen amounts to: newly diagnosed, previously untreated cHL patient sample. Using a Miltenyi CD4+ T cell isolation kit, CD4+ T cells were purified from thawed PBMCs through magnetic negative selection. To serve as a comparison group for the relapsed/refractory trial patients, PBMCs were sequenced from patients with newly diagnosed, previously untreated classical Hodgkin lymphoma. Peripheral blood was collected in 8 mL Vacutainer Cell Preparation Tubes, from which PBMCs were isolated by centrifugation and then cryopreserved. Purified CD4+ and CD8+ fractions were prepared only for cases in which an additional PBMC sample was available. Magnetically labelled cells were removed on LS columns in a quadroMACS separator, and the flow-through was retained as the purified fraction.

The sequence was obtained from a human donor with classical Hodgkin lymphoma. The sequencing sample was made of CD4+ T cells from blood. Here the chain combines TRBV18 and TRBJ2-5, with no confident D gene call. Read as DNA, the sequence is TGTGCCAGCTCACCAAATCAGTTTAAAGAGACCCAGTACTTC. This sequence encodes CASSPNQFKETQYF.